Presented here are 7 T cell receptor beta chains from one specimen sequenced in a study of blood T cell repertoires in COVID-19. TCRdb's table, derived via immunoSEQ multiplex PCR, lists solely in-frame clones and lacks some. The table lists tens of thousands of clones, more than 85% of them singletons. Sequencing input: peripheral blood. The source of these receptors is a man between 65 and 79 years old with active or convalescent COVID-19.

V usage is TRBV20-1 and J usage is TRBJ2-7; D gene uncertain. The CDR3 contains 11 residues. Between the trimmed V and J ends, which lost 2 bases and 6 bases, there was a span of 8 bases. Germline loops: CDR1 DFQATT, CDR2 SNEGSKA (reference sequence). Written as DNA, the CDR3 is TGCAGTGCTAGATCCCCCCGCGAGCAGTACTTC. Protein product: CSARSPREQYF.

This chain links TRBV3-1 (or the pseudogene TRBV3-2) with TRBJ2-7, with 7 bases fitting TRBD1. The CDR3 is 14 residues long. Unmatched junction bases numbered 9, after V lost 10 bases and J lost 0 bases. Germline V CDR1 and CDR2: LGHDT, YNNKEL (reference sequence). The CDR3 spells CATQGGASSYEQYF. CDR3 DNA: TGTGCCACACAAGGGGGCGCGAGCTCCTACGAGCAGTACTTC.

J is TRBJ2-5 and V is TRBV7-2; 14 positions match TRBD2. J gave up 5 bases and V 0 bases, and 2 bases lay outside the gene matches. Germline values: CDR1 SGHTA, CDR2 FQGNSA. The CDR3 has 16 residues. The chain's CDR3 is CASSLAGTSGSETQYF. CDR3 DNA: TGTGCCAGCAGCTTAGCGGGGACTAGCGGGAGTGAGACCCAGTACTTC.

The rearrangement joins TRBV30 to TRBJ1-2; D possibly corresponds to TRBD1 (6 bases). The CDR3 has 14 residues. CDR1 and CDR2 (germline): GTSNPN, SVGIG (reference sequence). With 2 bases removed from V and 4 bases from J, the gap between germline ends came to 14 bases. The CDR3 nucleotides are TGTGCCTGGAGTAGGAACAAAGGGGGCTATGGCTACACCTTC. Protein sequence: CAWSRNKGGYGYTF. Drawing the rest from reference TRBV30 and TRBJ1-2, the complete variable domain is SQTIHQWPATLVQPVGSPLSLECTVEGTSNPNLYWYRQAAGRGLQLLFYSVGIGQISSEVPQNLSASRPQDRQFILSSKKLLLSDSGFYLCAWSRNKGGYGYTFGSGTRLTVV.

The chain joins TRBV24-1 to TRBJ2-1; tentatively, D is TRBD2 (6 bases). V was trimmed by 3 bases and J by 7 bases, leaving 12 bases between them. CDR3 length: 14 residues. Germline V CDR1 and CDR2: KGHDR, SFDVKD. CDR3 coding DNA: TGTGCCACCAGTGATCCTCGTGGGGGGAATGAGCAGTTCTTC. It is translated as CATSDPRGGNEQFF.

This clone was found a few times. The CDR3 spells CASSILPGLAFQETQYF. The CDR3 bases are TGTGCCAGTAGTATATTGCCGGGACTAGCGTTTCAAGAGACCCAGTACTTC. The chain links TRBV19 to TRBJ2-5, with 10 bases that match TRBD2. This CDR3 has 17 amino acids. Germline lookup yields CDR1 LNHDA and CDR2 SQIVND (reference sequence). J was trimmed by 2 bases and V by 2 bases; bases with no gene match: 8.

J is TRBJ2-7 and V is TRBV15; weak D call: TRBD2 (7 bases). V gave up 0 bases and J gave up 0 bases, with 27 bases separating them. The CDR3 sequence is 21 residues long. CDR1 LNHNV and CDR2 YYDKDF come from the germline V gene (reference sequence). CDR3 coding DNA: TGTGCCACCAGCAGAGATTGGGGGGGAAACAGGGCCCTCCCTAGCTCCTACGAGCAGTACTTC. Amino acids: CATSRDWGGNRALPSSYEQYF.